Listed here are 30 T cell receptor beta chains from one sample, sequenced in a study of CD8 T cells in ankylosing spondylitis. Study-wide results and caveats: A TCR beta motif of several highly homologous variants seemed to mark ankylosing spondylitis blood.

TCRdb independently ran MiXCR on the 5' RACE reads; one entry per CDR3 protein. Altogether some 840,000 distinct CDR3 sequences are present, roughly 12% being singletons, with the ten largest covering more than 0.5%. No antigen has been assigned to these receptors. Sequencing was carried out using blood, either unsorted or a sorted T cell fraction (not recorded which). These receptors were collected from a male donor with ankylosing spondylitis.

This clonotype was observed a few times. The chain couples TRBV25-1 to TRBJ2-3; the match to TRBD1 covers 8 bases. The trim removed 4 bases at V and 2 bases at J, leaving 8 bases unmatched. Germline V CDR1 and CDR2: MGHDK, SYGVNS. This CDR3 has 16 amino acids. This CDR3 is CASSGKDRGYTDTQYF. The CDR3 nucleotides are TGTGCCAGCAGTGGTAAAGACAGGGGTTACACAGATACGCAGTATTTT. The complete variable domain, with remaining parts taken from reference TRBV25-1 and TRBJ2-3, reads EADIYQTPRYLVIGTGKKITLECSQTMGHDKMYWYQQDPGMELHLIHYSYGVNSTEKGDLSSESTVSRIRTEHFPLTLESARPSHTSQYLCASSGKDRGYTDTQYFGPGTRLTVL.

V usage is TRBV11-2 and J usage is TRBJ2-7, with D tentatively TRBD2 (6 bases). Germline V CDR1 and CDR2: SGHAT, FQNNGV. CDR3 length: 14 amino acids. Trimming took 4 bases from V and 2 from J, leaving 12 bases between them. CDR3 in DNA: TGTGCCAGCAGCTCGACTAGAGGAGCCTACGAGCAGTACTTC. The encoded protein is CASSSTRGAYEQYF.

This clonotype was observed a handful of times. The chain joins TRBV20-1 to TRBJ2-5; 8 nucleotides agree with TRBD1. Germline CDR1 is DFQATT and CDR2 is SNEGSKA (reference sequence). V gave up 5 bases and J gave up 7 bases; unmatched junction bases: 12. CDR3 size: 14 residues. CDR3 residues: CSAHTGGSGRTQYF. The CDR3 coding sequence is TGCAGTGCTCATACAGGGGGTTCTGGGAGGACCCAGTACTTC.

This chain connects TRBV7-8 to TRBJ2-5; TRBD1 agrees at 8 bases. In germline, CDR1 is SGHVS, CDR2 FQNEAQ. Trimming at V came to 6 bases and at J to 5 bases, leaving 11 bases not matched to a gene. The CDR3 is made up of 15 amino acids. DNA for the CDR3: TGTGCCAGCAGTTTAAGGACAGGGAGTGGGGAGACCCAGTACTTC. Translating it yields CASSLRTGSGETQYF.

The chain uses TRBV6-5 and TRBJ1-6; 9 positions match TRBD1. The CDR3 contains 15 residues. Germline CDR1 and CDR2: MNHEY and SVGAGI. V shed 0 bases and J 9 bases; nucleotides not matched to a gene: 3. The CDR3, as DNA: TGTGCCAGCAGTTACTCAGGACAGGGGAGTTCACCCCTCCACTTT. Its translation is CASSYSGQGSSPLHF.

This clonotype was seen more than once but under ten times. The chain carries TRBV20-1 and TRBJ1-1; 8 bases agree with TRBD1. Trimming at V came to 6 bases and at J to 4 bases, leaving 7 bases not matched to a gene. Germline V CDR1 and CDR2: DFQATT, SNEGSKA (reference sequence). CDR3 length equals 13 residues. CDR3 in amino acids: CSAWTGTGTEAFF. CDR3 DNA sequence: TGCAGTGCGTGGACAGGGACGGGCACTGAAGCTTTCTTT.

This clonotype came up a few times. The chain recombines TRBV18 with TRBJ2-7; D unclear. Trimming removed 1 base from V and 2 bases from J, with 9 bases in between. The CDR3 consists of 14 residues. Per the germline V gene, CDR1 is KGHSH and CDR2 is LQKENI. The CDR3 region is CASSPQQTTYEQYF. The DNA for the CDR3 is TGTGCCAGCTCACCACAGCAAACCACCTACGAGCAGTACTTC.

The chain employs TRBV7-9 and TRBJ1-2, with D maybe TRBD1 (5 bases). V lost 5 bases, J lost 8 bases, and 12 bases lay in between. CDR3 length: 12 amino acids. Germline V CDR1 and CDR2: SEHNR, FQNEAQ (reference sequence). The CDR3 DNA reads TGTGCCAGCAGCATCGGTGGGACGGGCTACACCTTC. This translates into CASSIGGTGYTF.

There are a few counts of this clonotype. This chain joins TRBV7-2 and TRBJ1-3, with 7 positions matching TRBD1. The junction had 5 bases not matched to a gene; V was cut back by 4 bases and J by 2 bases. The CDR3 totals 15 residues. Germline V gene data show CDR1 as SGHTA and CDR2 as FQGNSA. CDR3 amino acids: CASSSHTGAGNTIYF. As DNA, the CDR3 is TGTGCCAGCAGCTCGCATACAGGGGCTGGAAACACCATATATTTT.

The chain recombines TRBV28 with TRBJ2-5, with 7 positions matching TRBD1. J lost 4 bases, V lost 4 bases, and 6 bases had no gene match. The CDR3 has 14 residues. Germline assignment: CDR1 MDHEN and CDR2 SYDVKM. CDR3 nucleotide sequence: TGTGCCAGCAGTTCCCATTACAGGGGAGAGACCCAGTACTTC. Protein sequence: CASSSHYRGETQYF.

A few counts support this clonotype. The chain couples TRBV27 to TRBJ2-5; no reliable D call. The CDR3 runs 15 residues. In germline, CDR1 is MNHEY, CDR2 SMNVEV (reference sequence). The V end lost 5 bases, the J end lost 0 bases, and 13 bases lay between the germline ends. The CDR3 here is CASSPVWGNQETQYF. CDR3 coding DNA: TGTGCCAGCAGTCCGGTTTGGGGTAACCAAGAGACCCAGTACTTC.

This chain joins TRBV28 and TRBJ2-5, with 7 bases matching TRBD1. Germline CDR1 MDHEN, CDR2 SYDVKM. V lost 6 bases, J lost 9 bases, and 10 bases stayed unmatched. CDR3 length equals 13 residues. The CDR3 bases are TGTGCCAGCAGACCGACAGGGCCGCGGGCCCAGTACTTC. This encodes CASRPTGPRAQYF. The entire variable domain, with the rest obtained from reference TRBV28 and TRBJ2-5, is as follows: DVKVTQSSRYLVKRTGEKVFLECVQDMDHENMFWYRQDPGLGLRLIYFSYDVKMKEKGDIPEGYSVSREKKERFSLILESASTNQTSMYLCASRPTGPRAQYFGPGTRLLVL.

This clonotype was found a few times. CDR3 residues: CASRGWGLGYTF. The CDR3 region has the DNA TGTGCCAGCAGGGGTTGGGGGTTAGGCTACACCTTC. The chain recombines TRBV4-2 with TRBJ1-2; D is perhaps TRBD1 (5 bases). This CDR3 contains 12 residues. Germline V gene data show CDR1 as LGHNA and CDR2 as YNFKEQ. Trimming removed 6 bases from V and 8 bases from J, with 13 bases in between.

This clonotype showed up just a few times. The rearrangement joins TRBV4-2 to TRBJ2-7; 8 positions agree with TRBD2. This CDR3 region has 15 residues. From germline, CDR1 is LGHNA and CDR2 YNFKEQ. V was clipped by 4 bases and J by 6 bases; unmatched bases: 11. Here the CDR3 DNA reads TGTGCCAGCAGCCTGACTGGACCGGGAGGGTCCGAGCAGTACTTC. The encoded protein is CASSLTGPGGSEQYF.

This clonotype came up a few times. The chain joins TRBV28 to TRBJ2-1; a weak D match, TRBD2 (5 bases). Per the germline V gene, CDR1 is MDHEN and CDR2 is SYDVKM. The length of the CDR3 is 13 residues. Trimming took 4 bases from V and 5 from J, leaving 9 bases between them. The CDR3 loop reads CASSYLRDNEQFF. CDR3 coding DNA: TGTGCCAGCAGTTACTTGAGGGACAATGAGCAGTTCTTC.

In this sample, this clonotype turned up many times. This chain joins TRBV20-1 and TRBJ1-5, with unresolved D. The CDR3 runs 14 residues. V was shortened by 0 bases and J by 0 bases, with 6 bases between the two germline ends. In germline, CDR1 is DFQATT, CDR2 SNEGSKA (reference sequence). As DNA, the CDR3 is TGCAGTGCTAGAGACCATTATAGCAATCAGCCCCAGCATTTT. Translation: CSARDHYSNQPQHF.

The rearrangement links TRBV7-2 to TRBJ2-4, with D unclear. CDR3 size: 13 residues. Germline V gives CDR1 SGHTA, CDR2 FQGNSA. Trimming removed 5 bases at V and 5 bases at J, with 10 bases between. CDR3 in amino acids: CASSPSWENIQYF. The CDR3 DNA is TGTGCCAGCAGCCCCTCGTGGGAAAACATTCAGTACTTC.

This clonotype was seen at least ten times. The chain has TRBV28 and TRBJ2-1; a possible D gene is TRBD2 (7 bases). Trimming left V 2 bases short and J 7 bases short, with 15 bases between. The V gene's germline CDR1 is MDHEN and CDR2 SYDVKM. The CDR3 totals 15 residues. The CDR3 protein is CASSLAGAGDNEQFF. The CDR3 DNA sequence: TGTGCCAGCAGTTTAGCGGGGGCTGGGGATAATGAGCAGTTCTTC.

This chain links TRBV25-1 with TRBJ1-1, with D unresolved. The CDR3 totals 16 residues. The V gene lost 1 base and the J gene lost 4 bases, with 16 bases spanning the gap. Germline CDR1 MGHDK, CDR2 SYGVNS. CDR3: CASSEWSGTAGTEAFF. Here the CDR3 DNA reads TGTGCCAGCAGTGAATGGTCGGGTACGGCGGGCACTGAAGCTTTCTTT.

This clonotype was observed at least ten times. The V and J genes are TRBV3-1 and TRBJ2-7; TRBD1 matches at 7 bases. Germline values: CDR1 LGHDT, CDR2 YNNKEL (reference sequence). This CDR3 comprises 14 residues. The V segment lost 2 bases and the J segment 2 bases; nucleotides outside the gene matches: 3. The DNA of the CDR3 is TGTGCCAGCAGCCAAACGGGACAGACCTACGAGCAGTACTTC. It translates to CASSQTGQTYEQYF.

This clonotype appeared a few times. The chain carries TRBV2 and TRBJ1-1, with 7 bases identical to TRBD1. This CDR3 is built from 15 residues. Looked up from germline, CDR1 is SNHLY and CDR2 is FYNNEI. J gave up 4 bases and V 4 bases, and 9 bases lay outside the gene matches. The CDR3 DNA is TGTGCCAGCAGTGGACTTCGAGGGGGCGGCACTGAAGCTTTCTTT. This codes for CASSGLRGGGTEAFF.

In this sample, this clonotype turned up many times. CDR3 residues: CASSLRVIYIGTGENTGNTIYF. CDR3 DNA sequence: TGTGCCAGCAGTTTAAGGGTGATTTATATAGGGACAGGGGAAAATACTGGAAACACCATATATTTT. J is TRBJ1-3 and V is TRBV27; 10 nucleotides agree with TRBD1. The trim removed 2 bases at V and 2 bases at J, leaving 21 bases unmatched. This CDR3 is 22 amino acids long. Per germline, CDR1 MNHEY and CDR2 SMNVEV (reference sequence).

The rearrangement uses TRBV24-1 and TRBJ2-5; 10 bases are a match to TRBD1. The V and J ends lost 4 bases and 5 bases, in that order; junction bases with no gene match: 9. This CDR3 contains 16 residues. The germline CDR1 and CDR2 sequences are KGHDR and SFDVKD. The CDR3 DNA reads TGTGCCACCAGTGACAGGATGGGACAGGGGTGGGAGACCCAGTACTTC. Protein sequence: CATSDRMGQGWETQYF.

This clonotype was found a few times. The chain links TRBV5-1 to TRBJ2-2; D unclear. Germline V gives CDR1 SGHRS, CDR2 YFSETQ. Trimming took 0 bases from V and 1 from J, leaving 7 bases between them. CDR3 length equals 15 residues. This CDR3 is CASSLDLENTGELFF. CDR3 DNA: TGCGCCAGCAGCTTGGATTTAGAGAACACCGGGGAGCTGTTTTTT.

V usage is TRBV7-6 and J usage is TRBJ2-2, with D unresolved. Germline V gives CDR1 SGHVS, CDR2 FNYEAQ. The V gene lost 0 bases and the J gene lost 5 bases, with 10 bases spanning the gap. This CDR3 spans 15 amino acids. CDR3 in amino acids: CASSLARVGTGELFF. The CDR3 DNA sequence: TGTGCCAGCAGCTTAGCGCGAGTGGGTACCGGGGAGCTGTTTTTT.

This chain joins TRBV4-3 and TRBJ2-2, with no clear D. The CDR3 has 14 residues. V shed 2 bases and J shed 4 bases, with 8 bases lying between them. CDR1 LGHNA and CDR2 YSLEER come from the germline V gene. This CDR3 reads CASSQRISTGELFF. The CDR3 coding sequence is TGCGCCAGCAGCCAAAGGATTTCCACCGGGGAGCTGTTTTTT.

This clonotype showed up just a few times. This sequence joins TRBV5-6 and TRBJ2-7; 9 nucleotides match TRBD1. V was pared by 2 bases and J by 5 bases, with 2 bases of the junction left unmatched. The CDR3 sequence is 13 residues long. Germline V lookup: CDR1 SGHDT, CDR2 YYEEEE. CDR3 in amino acids: CASSFGDRDEQYF. The CDR3 bases are TGTGCCAGCAGCTTTGGGGACAGGGACGAGCAGTACTTC.

The chain employs TRBV2 and TRBJ2-7; TRBD1 aligns across 10 bases. This CDR3 is 13 amino acids long. The germline V gene encodes CDR1 SNHLY and CDR2 FYNNEI. V gave up 7 bases and J gave up 3 bases; unmatched junction bases: 3. DNA for the CDR3: TGTGCCAGCATCCGGGACAGGGGCTACGAGCAGTACTTC. Its protein product is CASIRDRGYEQYF.

The chain has TRBV20-1 and TRBJ2-2; tentative D call: TRBD2 (7 bases). This CDR3 has 14 amino acids. The germline gives CDR1 DFQATT, CDR2 SNEGSKA (reference sequence). Trimming pared 1 base from V and 7 bases from J, leaving 13 bases between. The CDR3 reads CSARAGGRIGELFF. DNA for the CDR3: TGCAGTGCTAGAGCGGGGGGCCGTATCGGGGAGCTGTTTTTT.

This clonotype occurred a few times. This chain connects TRBV6-2 or TRBV6-3 to TRBJ2-2, with D possibly matching TRBD2 (5 bases). CDR3 size: 14 residues. Germline-derived CDR1 and CDR2 are MNHEY and SVGEGT. The V end lost 5 bases, the J end lost 3 bases, and 10 bases lay between the germline ends. In nucleotides, the CDR3 is TGTGCCAGCAGTGGAGGCCATGACACCGGGGAGCTGTTTTTT. Residues: CASSGGHDTGELFF.